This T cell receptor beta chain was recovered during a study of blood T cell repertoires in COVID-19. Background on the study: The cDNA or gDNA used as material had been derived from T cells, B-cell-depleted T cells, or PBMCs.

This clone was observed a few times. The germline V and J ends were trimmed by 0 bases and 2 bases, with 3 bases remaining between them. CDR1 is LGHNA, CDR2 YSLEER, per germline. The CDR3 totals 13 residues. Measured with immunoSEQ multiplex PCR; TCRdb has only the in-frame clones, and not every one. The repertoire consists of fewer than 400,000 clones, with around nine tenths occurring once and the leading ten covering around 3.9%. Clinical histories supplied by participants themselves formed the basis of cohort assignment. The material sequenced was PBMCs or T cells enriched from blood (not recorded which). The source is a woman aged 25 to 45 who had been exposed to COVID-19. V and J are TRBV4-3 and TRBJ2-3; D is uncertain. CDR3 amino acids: CASSQDHTDTQYF. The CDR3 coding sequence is TGCGCCAGCAGCCAAGATCACACAGATACGCAGTATTTT.